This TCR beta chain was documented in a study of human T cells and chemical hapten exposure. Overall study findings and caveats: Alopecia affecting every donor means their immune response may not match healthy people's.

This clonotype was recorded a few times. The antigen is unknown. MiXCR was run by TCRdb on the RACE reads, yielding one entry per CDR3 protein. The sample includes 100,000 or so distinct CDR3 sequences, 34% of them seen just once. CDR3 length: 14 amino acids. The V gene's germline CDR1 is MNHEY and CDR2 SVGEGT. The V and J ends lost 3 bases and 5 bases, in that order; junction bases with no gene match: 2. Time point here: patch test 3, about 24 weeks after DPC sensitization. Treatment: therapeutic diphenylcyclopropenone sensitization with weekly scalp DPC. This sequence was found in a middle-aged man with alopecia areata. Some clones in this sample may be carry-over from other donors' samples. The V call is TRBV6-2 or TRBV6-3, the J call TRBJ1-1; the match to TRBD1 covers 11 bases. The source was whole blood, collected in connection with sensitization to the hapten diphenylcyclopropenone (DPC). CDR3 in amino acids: CASSYGTGGTEAFF. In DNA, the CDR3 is TGTGCCAGCAGTTATGGGACAGGGGGAACTGAAGCTTTCTTT.